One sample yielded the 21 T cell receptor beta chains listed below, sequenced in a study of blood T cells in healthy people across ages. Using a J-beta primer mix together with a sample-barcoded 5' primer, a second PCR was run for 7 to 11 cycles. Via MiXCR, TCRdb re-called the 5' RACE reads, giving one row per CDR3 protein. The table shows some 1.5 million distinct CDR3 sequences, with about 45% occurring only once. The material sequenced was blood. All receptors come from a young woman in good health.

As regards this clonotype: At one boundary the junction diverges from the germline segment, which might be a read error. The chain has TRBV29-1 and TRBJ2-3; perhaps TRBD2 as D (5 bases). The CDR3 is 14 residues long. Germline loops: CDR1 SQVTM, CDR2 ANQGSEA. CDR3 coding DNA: TGCGGCGTTGAAGGTCTAGCTAGCACAGATACGCAGTATTTT. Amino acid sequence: CGVEGLASTDTQYF.

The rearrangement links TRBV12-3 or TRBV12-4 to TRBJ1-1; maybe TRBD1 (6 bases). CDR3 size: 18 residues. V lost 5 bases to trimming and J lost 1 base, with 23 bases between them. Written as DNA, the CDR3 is TGTGCCAGCAGTATCTGGGTTTGGGCCGGGACACAGAACACTGAAGCTTTCTTT. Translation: CASSIWVWAGTQNTEAFF.

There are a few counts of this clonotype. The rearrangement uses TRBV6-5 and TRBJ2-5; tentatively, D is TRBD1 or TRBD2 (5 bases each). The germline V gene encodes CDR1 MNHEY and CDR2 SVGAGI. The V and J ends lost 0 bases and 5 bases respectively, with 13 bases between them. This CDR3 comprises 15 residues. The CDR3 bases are TGTGCCAGCAGTTACTCGATGGGGCCGGGGGAGACCCAGTACTTC. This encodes CASSYSMGPGETQYF.

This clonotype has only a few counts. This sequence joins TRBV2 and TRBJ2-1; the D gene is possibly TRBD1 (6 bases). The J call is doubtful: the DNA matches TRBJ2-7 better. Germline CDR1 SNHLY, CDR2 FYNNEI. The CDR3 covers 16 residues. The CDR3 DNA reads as TGTGCCAGCAGTGAAAAGTACACAGGGTCCTACAATGAGCAGTACTTC. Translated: CASSEKYTGSYNEQYF.

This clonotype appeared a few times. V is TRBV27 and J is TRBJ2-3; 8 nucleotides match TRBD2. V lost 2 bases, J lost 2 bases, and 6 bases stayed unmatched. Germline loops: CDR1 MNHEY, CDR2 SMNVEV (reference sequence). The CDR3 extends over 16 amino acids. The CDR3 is CASSLRLAGLTDTQYF. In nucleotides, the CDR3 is TGTGCCAGCAGTTTAAGGCTAGCGGGTCTCACAGATACGCAGTATTTT.

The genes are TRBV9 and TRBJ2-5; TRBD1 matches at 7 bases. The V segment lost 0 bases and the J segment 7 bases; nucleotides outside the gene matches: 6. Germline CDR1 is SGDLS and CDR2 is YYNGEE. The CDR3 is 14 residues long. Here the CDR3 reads CASSVEDRVGTQYF. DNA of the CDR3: TGTGCCAGCAGCGTAGAAGACAGGGTTGGGACCCAGTACTTC.

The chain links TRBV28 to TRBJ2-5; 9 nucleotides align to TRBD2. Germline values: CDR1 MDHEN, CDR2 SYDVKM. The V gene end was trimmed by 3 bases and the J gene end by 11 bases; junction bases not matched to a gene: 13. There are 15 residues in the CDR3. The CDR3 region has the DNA TGTGCCAGCAGTTTCGGGACTAGCCCGTACAATGAGCAGTACTTC. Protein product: CASSFGTSPYNEQYF.

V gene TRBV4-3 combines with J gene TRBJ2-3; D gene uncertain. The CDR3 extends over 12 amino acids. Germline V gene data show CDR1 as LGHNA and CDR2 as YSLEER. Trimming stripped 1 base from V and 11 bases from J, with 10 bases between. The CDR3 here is CASSQGMDGQYF. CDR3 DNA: TGCGCCAGCAGCCAAGGTATGGACGGGCAGTATTTT.

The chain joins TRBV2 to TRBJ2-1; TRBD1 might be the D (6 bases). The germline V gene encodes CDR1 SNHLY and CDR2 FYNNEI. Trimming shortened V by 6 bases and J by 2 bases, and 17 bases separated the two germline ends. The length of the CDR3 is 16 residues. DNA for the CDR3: TGTGCCAGCAGGGGTCAAGGACAGCCGACCTACAATGAGCAGTTCTTC. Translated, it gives CASRGQGQPTYNEQFF.

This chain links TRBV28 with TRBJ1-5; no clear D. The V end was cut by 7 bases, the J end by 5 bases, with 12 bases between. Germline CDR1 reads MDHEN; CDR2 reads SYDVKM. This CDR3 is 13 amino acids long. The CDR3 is CASTLTPDQPQHF. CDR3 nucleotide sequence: TGTGCCAGCACTCTGACACCAGATCAGCCCCAGCATTTT.

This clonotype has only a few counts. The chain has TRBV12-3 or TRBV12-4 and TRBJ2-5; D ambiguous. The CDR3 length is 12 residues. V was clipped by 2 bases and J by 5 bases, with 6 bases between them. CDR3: CASSLMEETQYF. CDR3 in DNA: TGTGCCAGCAGTTTAATGGAGGAGACCCAGTACTTC.

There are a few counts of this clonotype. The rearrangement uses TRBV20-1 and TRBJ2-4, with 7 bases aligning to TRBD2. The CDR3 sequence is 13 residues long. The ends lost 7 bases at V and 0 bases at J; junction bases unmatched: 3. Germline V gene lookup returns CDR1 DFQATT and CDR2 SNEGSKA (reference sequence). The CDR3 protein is CSGGGIAKNIQYF. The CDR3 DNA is TGCAGTGGGGGGGGGATAGCCAAAAACATTCAGTACTTC.

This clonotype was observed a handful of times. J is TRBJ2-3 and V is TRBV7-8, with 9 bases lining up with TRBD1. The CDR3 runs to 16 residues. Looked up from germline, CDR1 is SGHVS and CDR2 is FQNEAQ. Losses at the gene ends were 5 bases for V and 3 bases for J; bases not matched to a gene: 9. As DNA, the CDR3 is TGTGCCAGCAGCAGATTACAGGGGGCAACGACAGATACGCAGTATTTT. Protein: CASSRLQGATTDTQYF.

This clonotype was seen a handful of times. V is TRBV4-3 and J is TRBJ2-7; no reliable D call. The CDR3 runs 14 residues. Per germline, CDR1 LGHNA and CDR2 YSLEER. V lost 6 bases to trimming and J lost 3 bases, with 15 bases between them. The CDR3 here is CASSHTGSNYEQYF. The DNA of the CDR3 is TGCGCCAGCAGTCATACCGGGTCCAACTACGAGCAGTACTTC.

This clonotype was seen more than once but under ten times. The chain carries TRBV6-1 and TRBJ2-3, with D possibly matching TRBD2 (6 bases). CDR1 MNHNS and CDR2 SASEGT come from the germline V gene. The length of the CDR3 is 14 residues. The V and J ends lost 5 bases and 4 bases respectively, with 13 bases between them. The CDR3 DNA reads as TGTGCCAGCAGTCGAGGGGAGGTATCAGATACGCAGTATTTT. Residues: CASSRGEVSDTQYF.

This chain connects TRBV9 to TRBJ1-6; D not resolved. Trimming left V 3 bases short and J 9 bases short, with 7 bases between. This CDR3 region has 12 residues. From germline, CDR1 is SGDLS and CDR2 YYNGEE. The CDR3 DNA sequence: TGTGCCAGCAGCGCCCATGGTTCACCCCTCCACTTT. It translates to CASSAHGSPLHF.

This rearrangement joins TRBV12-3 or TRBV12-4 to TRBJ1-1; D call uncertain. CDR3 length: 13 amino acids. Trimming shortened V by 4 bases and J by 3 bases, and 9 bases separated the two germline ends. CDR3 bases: TGTGCCAGCAGTTGGCCGGCCCACACTGAAGCTTTCTTT. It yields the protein CASSWPAHTEAFF.

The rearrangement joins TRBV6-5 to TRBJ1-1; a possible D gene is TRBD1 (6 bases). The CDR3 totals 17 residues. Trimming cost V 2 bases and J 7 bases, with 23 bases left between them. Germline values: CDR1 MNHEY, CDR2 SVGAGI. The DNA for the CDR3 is TGTGCCAGCAGTTACGTGACACAGGGCATTCGGCCTTTTGAAGCTTTCTTT. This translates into CASSYVTQGIRPFEAFF.

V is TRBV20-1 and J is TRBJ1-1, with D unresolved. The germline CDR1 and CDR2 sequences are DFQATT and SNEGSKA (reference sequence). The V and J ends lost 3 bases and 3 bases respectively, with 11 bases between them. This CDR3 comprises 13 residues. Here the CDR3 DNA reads TGCAGTGCTAGGAACCGCTTGGACACTGAAGCTTTCTTT. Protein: CSARNRLDTEAFF.

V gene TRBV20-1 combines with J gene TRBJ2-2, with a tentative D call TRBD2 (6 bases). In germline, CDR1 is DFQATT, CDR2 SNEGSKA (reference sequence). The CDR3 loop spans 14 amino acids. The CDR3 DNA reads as TGCAGCGCGACGAGGGGACTTAACACCGGGGAGCTGTTTTTT. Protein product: CSATRGLNTGELFF.

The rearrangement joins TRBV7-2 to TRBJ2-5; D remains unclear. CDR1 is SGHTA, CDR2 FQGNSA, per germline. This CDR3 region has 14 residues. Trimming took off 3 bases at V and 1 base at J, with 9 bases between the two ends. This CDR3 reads CASSFGIAQETQYF. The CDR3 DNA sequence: TGTGCCAGCAGCTTTGGGATAGCCCAAGAGACCCAGTACTTC.